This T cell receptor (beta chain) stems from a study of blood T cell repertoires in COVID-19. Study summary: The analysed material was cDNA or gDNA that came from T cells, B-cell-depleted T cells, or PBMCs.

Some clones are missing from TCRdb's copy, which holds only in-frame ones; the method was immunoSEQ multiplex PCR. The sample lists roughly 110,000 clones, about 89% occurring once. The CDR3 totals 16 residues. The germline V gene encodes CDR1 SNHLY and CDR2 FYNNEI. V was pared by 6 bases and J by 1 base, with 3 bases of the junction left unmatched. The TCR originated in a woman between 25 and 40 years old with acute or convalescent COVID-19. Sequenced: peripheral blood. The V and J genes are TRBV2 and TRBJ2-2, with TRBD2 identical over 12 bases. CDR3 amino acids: CASRTSGGQNTGELFF. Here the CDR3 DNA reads TGTGCCAGCAGGACTAGCGGGGGCCAGAACACCGGGGAGCTGTTTTTT.